The TCR beta chain described here comes from a study of Graves' ophthalmopathy and Graves' hyperthyroidism. Across the whole study: Stable hyperthyroidism meant no progression to ophthalmopathy within 18 months of follow-up. Study-level points and caveats: Also, most clonotypes expanded in the thyroid above 0.001 frequency appeared in blood.

Diagnoses were established from clinical symptoms, serum thyroxine, TRAb, thyroid ultrasound and orbital computed tomography. The V gene lost 1 base and the J gene lost 0 bases, with 10 bases spanning the gap. There are 16 residues in the CDR3. CDR1 MDHEN and CDR2 SYDVKM come from the germline V gene. In regard to this clonotype: No antigen is known for it.

Amplified material comprised TCR beta CDR3 regions derived from RNA transcripts. The first-round RT-PCR employed HTBI primers together with the Qiagen OneStep RT-PCR kit. A multiplex PCR was then performed as the second round. Via MiXCR, TCRdb re-called the multiplex PCR reads, giving one row per CDR3 protein. The table lists about 550,000 distinct CDR3 sequences, under 45% of them singletons. The rearrangement uses TRBV28 and TRBJ1-3; tentative D call: TRBD1 (5 bases). Sequencing input: peripheral blood or thyroid tissue (not recorded which). The sequence derives from an adult man with Graves' hyperthyroidism. CDR3 loop: CASSLYTGRSGNTIYF. The CDR3 DNA reads TGTGCCAGCAGTTTATATACAGGTCGCTCTGGAAACACCATATATTTT.